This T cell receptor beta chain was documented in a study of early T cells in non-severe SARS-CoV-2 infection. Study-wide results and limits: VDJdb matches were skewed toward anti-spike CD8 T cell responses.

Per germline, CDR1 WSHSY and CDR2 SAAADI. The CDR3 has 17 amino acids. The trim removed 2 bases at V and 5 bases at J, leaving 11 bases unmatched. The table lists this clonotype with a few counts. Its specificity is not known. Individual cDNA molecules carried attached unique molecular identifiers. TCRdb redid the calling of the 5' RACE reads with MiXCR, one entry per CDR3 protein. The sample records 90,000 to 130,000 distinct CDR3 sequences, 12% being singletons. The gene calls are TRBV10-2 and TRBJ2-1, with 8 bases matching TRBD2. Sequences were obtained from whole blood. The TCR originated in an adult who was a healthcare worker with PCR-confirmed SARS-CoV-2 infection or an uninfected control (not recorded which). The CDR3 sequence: CASSESAGGPLNNEQFF. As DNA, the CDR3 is TGCGCCAGCAGTGAGAGTGCGGGGGGCCCTCTTAACAATGAGCAGTTCTTC.